This T cell receptor (beta chain) was recorded in a study of OX40 agonist ivuxolimab in advanced cancers. The CDR3 contains 15 residues. CDR1 and CDR2 (germline): SGHDN, FVKESK. The V and J ends lost 5 bases and 0 bases respectively, with 13 bases between them. The method was immunoSEQ multiplex PCR; TCRdb's version includes in-frame clones alone and lacks a portion of them. The sample shows 69,000 or so clones, around 83% of them seen only once. The chain uses TRBV14 and TRBJ1-2, with D perhaps matching TRBD1 (6 bases). The specimen comprised CD4+ or CD8+ T cells sorted from blood, sampled in a trial of the OX40 agonist ivuxolimab. The sequence was obtained from an adult with an advanced solid tumor such as melanoma, head and neck, liver or kidney cancer. The CDR3: CASSEVGASNYGYTF. DNA of the CDR3: TGTGCCAGCAGCGAGGTGGGGGCCTCTAACTATGGCTACACCTTC.